A single sample gave rise to the 17 T cell receptor beta chains below, sequenced in a study of neurological immune-mediated disorders. TCRdb fed the 5' RACE reads into MiXCR, producing one record per CDR3 protein. The repertoire holds just under 60,000 distinct CDR3 sequences, 2.5% seen once, with approximately 3% in the top ten. Sequenced: PBMCs. Source of these receptors: a middle-aged man with multiple sclerosis.

Ten or more counts support this clonotype. The chain carries TRBV27 and TRBJ2-7; unclear D gene. In germline, CDR1 is MNHEY, CDR2 SMNVEV (reference sequence). There are 14 residues in the CDR3. V shed 0 bases and J shed 1 base, with 7 bases lying between them. The CDR3 bases are TGTGCCAGCAGTTTATCGGCCAAGTCCTACGAGCAGTACTTC. Translation gives CASSLSAKSYEQYF.

This clonotype was counted many times. V is TRBV5-1 and J is TRBJ2-3, with TRBD2 matching over 12 bases. V was pared by 4 bases and J by 3 bases, with 9 bases of the junction left unmatched. Germline V CDR1 and CDR2: SGHRS, YFSETQ. This CDR3 has 17 residues. CDR3 residues: CASSTLAGGPGTDTQYF. The DNA for the CDR3 is TGCGCCAGCAGCACTCTAGCGGGGGGGCCGGGGACAGATACGCAGTATTTT.

This clonotype was seen only a few times. Sequence at one end of the junction differs from germline and may be a read error. The chain recombines TRBV20-1 with TRBJ1-5; no clear D. The CDR3 spans 12 residues. Germline V gene sequence: CDR1 DFQATT, CDR2 SNEGSKA (reference sequence). This CDR3 reads CSALAATKTQNF. CDR3 sequence (DNA): TGCAGTGCGCTTGCTGCAACCAAGACCCAGAATTTT.

At least ten counts were recorded for this clonotype. The chain employs TRBV7-8 and TRBJ2-5, with D unresolved. The length of the CDR3 is 13 residues. Germline-derived CDR1 and CDR2 are SGHVS and FQNEAQ. V was cut by 5 bases and J by 5 bases, with 12 bases left in between. The CDR3 protein is CASSPRLGETQYF. In nucleotides, the CDR3 is TGTGCCAGCAGCCCGAGACTCGGGGAGACCCAGTACTTC.

In this sample, this clonotype turned up many times. The rearrangement uses TRBV5-1 and TRBJ1-1, with 10 positions matching TRBD1. CDR3 length equals 15 residues. Germline loops: CDR1 SGHRS, CDR2 YFSETQ. After removal of 6 bases from V and 1 base from J, the junction contained 6 bases not matched to a gene. CDR3 coding DNA: TGCGCCAGCATTCTGGACAGGGGGGCGAACACTGAAGCTTTCTTT. This sequence encodes CASILDRGANTEAFF.

This clonotype was seen repeatedly, ten times or more. The V and J genes are TRBV7-8 and TRBJ2-1; D not certain. The germline CDR1 and CDR2 sequences are SGHVS and FQNEAQ. The CDR3 consists of 14 residues. Trimming cost V 3 bases and J 7 bases, with 13 bases left between them. CDR3 in DNA: TGTGCCAGCAGCTTGGCGAACCTTGGGAATGAGCAGTTCTTC. Amino acids: CASSLANLGNEQFF.

This clonotype was counted many times. The rearrangement uses TRBV11-1 and TRBJ2-5; D possibly corresponds to TRBD2 (6 bases). The CDR3 consists of 16 residues. In germline, CDR1 is SGHAT, CDR2 FQDESV (reference sequence). The V and J ends lost 5 bases and 1 base respectively, with 17 bases between them. CDR3 bases: TGTGCCAGCAGCGCCTGGCCGCGGGACCCCCAAGAGACCCAGTACTTC. This encodes CASSAWPRDPQETQYF.

This clonotype was counted many times. The chain employs TRBV5-6 and TRBJ1-6; D uncertain. This CDR3 contains 14 residues. Germline CDR1 SGHDT, CDR2 YYEEEE. Trimming took 2 bases from V and 5 from J, leaving 8 bases between them. CDR3 DNA: TGTGCCAGCAGCTTTCGGTGGGATAATTCACCCCTCCACTTT. The encoded protein is CASSFRWDNSPLHF.

This clonotype has a count of ten or more. The chain recombines TRBV20-1 with TRBJ1-2, with D perhaps matching TRBD1 (6 bases). The germline V gene has CDR1 DFQATT and CDR2 SNEGSKA (reference sequence). V was clipped by 2 bases and J by 1 base, with 11 bases between them. The CDR3 is made up of 14 amino acids. The CDR3 DNA reads TGCAGTGCTAGAATTAGGGGGAATAACTATGGCTACACCTTC. Translating it yields CSARIRGNNYGYTF.

This clonotype was found many times. The chain has TRBV12-3 or TRBV12-4 and TRBJ1-1; 8 bases are shared with TRBD1. After removal of 6 bases from V and 0 bases from J, the junction contained 9 bases not matched to a gene. The CDR3 is 16 amino acids. The chain's CDR3 is CASSYHRGTMNTEAFF. The CDR3 DNA follows: TGTGCCAGCAGCTATCACAGGGGGACTATGAACACTGAAGCTTTCTTT.

This clonotype has at least ten counts. V is TRBV4-3 and J is TRBJ2-7; either TRBD1 or TRBD2 may fit D (5 bases each). Trimming removed 8 bases from V and 2 bases from J, with 22 bases in between. The CDR3 covers 16 residues. The germline V gene has CDR1 LGHNA and CDR2 YSLEER. The DNA of the CDR3 is TGCGCCAGCGATACAGGCGAGGAGGTCGGCACCTACGAGCAGTACTTC. It is translated as CASDTGEEVGTYEQYF.

This clonotype was detected many times. V usage is TRBV24-1 and J usage is TRBJ2-2; D may be TRBD1 (7 bases). The V gene lost 3 bases and the J gene lost 4 bases, with 17 bases spanning the gap. There are 17 residues in the CDR3. In germline, CDR1 is KGHDR, CDR2 SFDVKD. The CDR3 coding sequence is TGTGCCACCAGTGATACGAAACAGGGGAGGCTCACCGGGGAGCTGTTTTTT. Its protein is CATSDTKQGRLTGELFF.

The sample holds many counts of this clonotype. V is TRBV4-3 and J is TRBJ1-2; 7 bases are a match to TRBD1. V shed 3 bases and J 4 bases; nucleotides not matched to a gene: 5. The length of the CDR3 is 14 residues. CDR1 is LGHNA, CDR2 YSLEER, per germline. CDR3 loop: CASSQAQGIYGYTF. The CDR3 coding sequence is TGCGCCAGCAGCCAGGCACAGGGGATCTATGGCTACACCTTC.

This clonotype appeared many times. This sequence joins TRBV7-8 and TRBJ2-2, with D unclear. The CDR3 has 16 amino acids. Germline loops: CDR1 SGHVS, CDR2 FQNEAQ. The V end lost 2 bases, the J end lost 3 bases, and 13 bases lay between the germline ends. The CDR3 loop reads CASSLNTRQDTGELFF. CDR3 sequence (DNA): TGTGCCAGCAGCTTAAATACCCGGCAGGACACCGGGGAGCTGTTTTTT.

This clonotype occurred many times. The chain is built from TRBV5-6 and TRBJ1-1; no clear D. The V end was cut by 3 bases, the J end by 6 bases, with 12 bases between. This CDR3 is 13 amino acids long. Germline V gives CDR1 SGHDT, CDR2 YYEEEE. The CDR3 DNA sequence: TGTGCCAGCAGCTCGTGGGGTTTCCCTGAAGCTTTCTTT. This gives the protein CASSSWGFPEAFF. Looking up the rest from reference TRBV5-6 and TRBJ1-1 gives the full variable domain: DAGVTQSPTHLIKTRGQQVTLRCSPKSGHDTVSWYQQALGQGPQFIFQYYEEEERQRGNFPDRFSGHQFPNYSSELNVNALLLGDSALYLCASSSWGFPEAFFGQGTRLTVV.

The table lists this clonotype with many counts. The V call is TRBV20-1, the J call TRBJ2-2; D may be TRBD1 or TRBD2 (5 bases each). Germline V gene sequence: CDR1 DFQATT, CDR2 SNEGSKA (reference sequence). This CDR3 region has 13 residues. Deletions cut 7 bases from V and 5 bases from J, with 14 bases between. CDR3 residues: CSVPGRTTGELFF. Written as DNA, the CDR3 is TGCAGTGTTCCGGGACGGACAACCGGGGAGCTGTTTTTT.

This clonotype occurred many times. The V call is TRBV7-7, the J call TRBJ2-5; TRBD2 might be the D (6 bases). Germline V gives CDR1 SSHAT, CDR2 FNYEAQ (reference sequence). V was clipped by 5 bases and J by 1 base, with 17 bases between them. The CDR3 runs 16 residues. The CDR3 DNA reads TGTGCCAGCAGCAGTCAAGGGACTCCAGGCCAAGAGACCCAGTACTTC. This translates into CASSSQGTPGQETQYF.